This is a list of T cell receptor beta chains from one sample in a study of T cell repertoires in cytomegalovirus infection. Using its own MiXCR run on the reads, TCRdb lists one record per CDR3 protein. The sample has 550,000 to 700,000 distinct CDR3 sequences, roughly 42% seen once. These receptors have no identified antigens. The sample consisted of cultured PBMCs, taken from culture after CMV antigen stimulation. These receptor sequences come from a human donor in good health (CMV status not recorded). Some clones in this sample may be carry-over from other donors' samples. CDR3s include the opening cysteine and the closing phenylalanine or tryptophan. D genes are given only for firm matches. The size of a clone is reported for some rows only, either as once, few or many, or as a class for expanded clones.

>-|TRBV7-2|TRBJ2-5|-|15
TGTGCCAGCAGCCCAAGCGGTGTACTACAAGAGACCCAGTACTTC
CASSPSGVLQETQYF
>TRBD1|TRBV5-3|TRBJ2-1|-|14
TGTGCCAGCAGCTTGAGGGGACAGGGATCGGTTCGGTTCTTC
CASSLRGQGSVRFF
>-|TRBV20-1|TRBJ2-7|-|13
TGCAGTGCTAGAAAAGGGACGGAATACGAGCAGTACTTC
CSARKGTEYEQYF
>-|TRBV10-3|TRBJ2-3|few|15
TGTGCCATCAGTGAGTTTAATCCGGTTACAGATACGCAGTATTTT
CAISEFNPVTDTQYF
>-|TRBV7-9|TRBJ1-6|-|15
TGTGCCAGCAGCTACGGAGGACCGCTATATTCACCCCTCCACTTT
CASSYGGPLYSPLHF
>TRBD1|TRBV7-9|TRBJ1-5|few|15
TGTGCCAGCAGCGCTCCGAGGGGGCACATATCAGCCCAGCATTTT
CASSAPRGHISAQHF
>TRBD1|TRBV12-3/TRBV12-4|TRBJ1-2|-|14
TGTGCCAGCACCAGGGACAGGTCAGGGAAAGGCTACACCTTC
CASTRDRSGKGYTF
>TRBD1|TRBV12-3/TRBV12-4|TRBJ2-1|few|17
TGTGCCAGCAGTAGGGGACAGGGTACCCTCGGGTACAATGAGCAGTTCTTC
CASSRGQGTLGYNEQFF
>TRBD1|TRBV9|TRBJ1-1|-|13
TGTGCCAGCAGCCTCAGGGGGATGACTGAAGCTTTCTTT
CASSLRGMTEAFF
>TRBD1|TRBV7-9|TRBJ1-1|-|15
TGTGCCAGCAGCTTACCGGGACAGGGGGGCACTGAAGCTTTCTTT
CASSLPGQGGTEAFF
>TRBD2|TRBV27|TRBJ2-5|-|16
TGTGCCAGCAGTTTATTAAGCGGGGGGCCCCAAGAGACCCAGTACTTC
CASSLLSGGPQETQYF
>-|TRBV7-2|TRBJ2-5|-|13
TGTGCCAGCAGCTTAGAAGGGGAAGAGGCCCAGTACTTC
CASSLEGEEAQYF
>-|TRBV28|TRBJ2-4|-|16
TGTGCCAGCATTGCCAGTCAGACGATAGCCAAAAACATTCAGTACTTC
CASIASQTIAKNIQYF
>-|TRBV9|TRBJ1-1|-|15
TGTGCCAGCAGCGTAGATCAGGGTAAGGGCACTGAAGCTTTCTTT
CASSVDQGKGTEAFF
>-|TRBV2|TRBJ2-2|-|14
TGTGCCAGCAGTGAAGCGCGAGGAGGCAGGGAGCTGTTTTTT
CASSEARGGRELFF
>-|TRBV7-2|TRBJ2-3|few|16
TGTGCCAGCAGCCCGACGACAGGGAGGACCACAGATACGCAGTATTTT
CASSPTTGRTTDTQYF
>-|TRBV11-2|TRBJ2-5|-|16
TGTGCCAGCAGCTTAGATCCGGGCAGGCTAAAAGAGACCCAGTACTTC
CASSLDPGRLKETQYF
>TRBD1|TRBV7-9|TRBJ1-2|-|12
TGTGCCAGCAGCGTTGACAGGGGTGGCTACACCTTC
CASSVDRGGYTF
>TRBD2|TRBV7-2|TRBJ2-7|-|14
TGTGCCAGCAGCCACCCTAGCGGGAGGGGGGAGCAGTACTTC
CASSHPSGRGEQYF
>-|TRBV12-3/TRBV12-4|TRBJ2-7|-|13
TGTGCCAGCAGTTTCGGGTCCCTCGGGGAGCAGTACTTC
CASSFGSLGEQYF
>-|TRBV12-3/TRBV12-4|TRBJ1-2|-|15
TGTGCCAGCAGTCAAGGCTTACAGGGAAGCTATGGCTACACCTTC
CASSQGLQGSYGYTF
>-|TRBV7-6|TRBJ1-6|-|21
TGTGCCAGCAGCTTAGCCCAGACCTTCCACCTCCCCCACTCCTATAATTCACCCCTCCACTTT
CASSLAQTFHLPHSYNSPLHF
>TRBD1|TRBV29-1|TRBJ1-1|-|16
TGCAGCGTTGGGGGTGGCACAGGGGTGATGGACACTGAAGCTTTCTTT
CSVGGGTGVMDTEAFF
>-|TRBV11-2|TRBJ2-5|-|14
TGTGCCAGCAGCTTGGGCCTCGTAAAAGAGACCCAGTACTTC
CASSLGLVKETQYF
>TRBD1|TRBV11-2|TRBJ2-5|-|14
TGTGCCAGCAGCTTACCAGGGGGCACAAAGACCCAGTACTTC
CASSLPGGTKTQYF
>-|TRBV2|TRBJ1-1|-|13
TGTGCCAGCGGCAAGGGCGGGGACGGTGAAGCTTTCTTT
CASGKGGDGEAFF
>-|TRBV6-8|TRBJ2-3|-|13
TGTGCCAGCAGCTCCACAAGCACAGATACGCAGTATTTT
CASSSTSTDTQYF
>-|TRBV27|TRBJ1-6|-|13
TGTGCCAGCAGTTGGGACATCACCTCACCCCTCCACTTT
CASSWDITSPLHF
>-|TRBV6-2/TRBV6-3|TRBJ2-7|-|15
TGTGCCAGCAGTTACGAAAGAGGGGGAAACTACGAGCAGTACTTC
CASSYERGGNYEQYF
>-|TRBV7-2|TRBJ2-1|many|14
TGTGCCAGCAGCTTCGGACGGGATTACAATGAGCAGTTCTTC
CASSFGRDYNEQFF
>TRBD2|TRBV20-1|TRBJ2-1|-|17
TGCAGTGCTAGGGGACTAGCGGGGGGGCGGTCCTACAATGAGCAGTTCTTC
CSARGLAGGRSYNEQFF
>TRBD1|TRBV5-1|TRBJ2-1|-|16
TGCGCCAGCAGCTGGGGGACAGGGAGAGGCGCGAATGAGCAGTTCTTC
CASSWGTGRGANEQFF
>TRBD1|TRBV7-2|TRBJ2-5|-|16
TGTGCCAGCAGCTTAGGATCCGGACAGGGGCAAGAGACCCAGTACTTC
CASSLGSGQGQETQYF
>-|TRBV11-1|TRBJ2-5|-|19
TGTGCCAGCAGCCTCATTCGTGGGAGGCCCGACGGATCCCCGGAGACCCAGTACTTC
CASSLIRGRPDGSPETQYF
>-|TRBV7-9|TRBJ2-3|-|10
TGTGCCAGCAGCTTAGCGCCGAAGTATTTT
CASSLAPKYF
>-|TRBV7-2|TRBJ2-5|few|13
TGTGCCAGCAGCTTTAACGGTGGCGAGACCCAGTACTTC
CASSFNGGETQYF
>-|TRBV7-9|TRBJ1-5|-|16
TGTGCCAGCAGCTTAGGTCAAAGGGGAAGTAATCAGCCCCAGCATTTT
CASSLGQRGSNQPQHF
>TRBD1|TRBV11-2|TRBJ1-2|few|16
TGTGCCAGCACCCCAGTCAGGGGGCCCTTGGGTTATGGCTACACCTTC
CASTPVRGPLGYGYTF
>-|TRBV11-2|TRBJ2-2|-|15
TGTGCCAGCAGCTTATGGGCCTCGAACACCGGGGAGCTGTTTTTT
CASSLWASNTGELFF
>TRBD2|TRBV7-6|TRBJ2-5|-|18
TGTGCCAGCAGCTCATCTAAACTAGCGGGAGGAAGGATAAAGACCCAGTACTTC
CASSSSKLAGGRIKTQYF
>-|TRBV27|TRBJ2-1|few|13
TGTGCCAGCGGGAGGCCCTCCTACAATGAGCAGTTCTTC
CASGRPSYNEQFF
>-|TRBV5-1|TRBJ2-2|-|12
TGCGCCAGCAGCCAGGACTCGTTGGAGCTGTTTTTT
CASSQDSLELFF
>TRBD1|TRBV6-6|TRBJ1-2|few|16
TGTGCCAGCGAGCTTGGACAGGGGTTATTATACTATGGCTACACCTTC
CASELGQGLLYYGYTF